This TCR beta chain was observed in a study of shared clonotypes between healthy human individuals. General observations from the study: Estimated richness values were generally larger in naive subsets than in memory subsets. A reduction in generation probabilities was seen for non-shared clonotypes relative to those shared by all four donors. The authors expected sequencing depth to affect clonotype sharing among donors.

Note on this clone: The antigen is not known.

Assay: immunoSEQ multiplex PCR; the TCRdb copy retains only in-frame clones and omits some. The table lists roughly 1 million clones, approximately 80% of them singletons. V lost 6 bases, J lost 1 base, and 12 bases lay in between. CDR3 size: 14 residues. Per the germline V gene, CDR1 is SNHLY and CDR2 is FYNNEI. The V call is TRBV2, the J call TRBJ2-5, with D perhaps given as TRBD1 or TRBD2 (5 bases each). The sample was memory CD4+ T cells from PBMCs. Subset denoted: CD45RA-negative fraction. This receptor was identified in a man aged 18 to 35 in good health. Some clones in this sample may be carry-over from other donors' samples. The CDR3 here is CASRRDPSQETQYF. For the CDR3, the DNA is TGTGCCAGCAGGAGGGACCCGTCCCAAGAGACCCAGTACTTC.